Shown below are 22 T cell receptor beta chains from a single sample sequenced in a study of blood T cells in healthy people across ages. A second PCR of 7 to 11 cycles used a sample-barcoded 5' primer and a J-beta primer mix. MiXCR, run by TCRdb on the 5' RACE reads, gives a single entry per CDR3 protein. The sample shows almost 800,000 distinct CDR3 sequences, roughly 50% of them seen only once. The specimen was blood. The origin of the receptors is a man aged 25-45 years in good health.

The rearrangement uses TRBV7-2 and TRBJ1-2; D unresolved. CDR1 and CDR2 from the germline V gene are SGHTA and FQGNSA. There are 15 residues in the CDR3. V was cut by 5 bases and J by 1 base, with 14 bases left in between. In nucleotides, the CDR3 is TGTGCCAGCAGCCCCCAATTGGTAAATAACTATGGCTACACCTTC. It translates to CASSPQLVNNYGYTF.

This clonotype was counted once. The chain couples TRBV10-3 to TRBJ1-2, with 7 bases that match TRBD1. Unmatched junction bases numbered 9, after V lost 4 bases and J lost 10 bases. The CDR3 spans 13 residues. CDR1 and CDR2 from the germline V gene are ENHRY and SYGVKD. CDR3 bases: TGTGCCATCAGTGTTGGACAGGAGAAATTCTACACCTTC. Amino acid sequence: CAISVGQEKFYTF.

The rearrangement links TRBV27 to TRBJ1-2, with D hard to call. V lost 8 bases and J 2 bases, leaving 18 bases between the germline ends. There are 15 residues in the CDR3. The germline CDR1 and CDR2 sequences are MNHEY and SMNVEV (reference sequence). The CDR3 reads CASGPFAPLNYGYTF. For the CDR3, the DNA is TGTGCCAGCGGCCCGTTCGCCCCCCTCAACTATGGCTACACCTTC.

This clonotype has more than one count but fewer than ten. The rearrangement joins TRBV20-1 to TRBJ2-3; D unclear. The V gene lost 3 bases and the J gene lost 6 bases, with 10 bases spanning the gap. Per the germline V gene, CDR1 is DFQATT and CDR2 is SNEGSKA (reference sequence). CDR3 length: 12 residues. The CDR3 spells CSASSQADTQYF. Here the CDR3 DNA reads TGCAGTGCTAGCTCGCAGGCGGATACGCAGTATTTT.

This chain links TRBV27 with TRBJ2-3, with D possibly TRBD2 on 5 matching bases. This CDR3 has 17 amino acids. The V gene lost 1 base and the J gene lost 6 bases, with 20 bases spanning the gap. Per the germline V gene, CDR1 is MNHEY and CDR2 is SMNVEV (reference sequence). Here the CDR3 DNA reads TGTGCCAGCAGTTTATATTCGGACCCCGGAGGCGCGGATACGCAGTATTTT. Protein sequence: CASSLYSDPGGADTQYF.

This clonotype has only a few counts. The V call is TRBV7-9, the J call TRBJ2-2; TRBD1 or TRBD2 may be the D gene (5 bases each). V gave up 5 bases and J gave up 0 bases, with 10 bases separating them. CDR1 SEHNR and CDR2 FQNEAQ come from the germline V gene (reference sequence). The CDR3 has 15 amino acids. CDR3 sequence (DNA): TGTGCCAGCAGCGCCGGGGCCTCGAACACCGGGGAGCTGTTTTTT. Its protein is CASSAGASNTGELFF.

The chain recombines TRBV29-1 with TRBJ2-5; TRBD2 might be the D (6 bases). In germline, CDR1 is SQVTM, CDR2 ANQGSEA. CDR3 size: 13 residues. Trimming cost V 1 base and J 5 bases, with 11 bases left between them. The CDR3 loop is CSVEASGRETQYF. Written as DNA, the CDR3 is TGCAGCGTTGAAGCTTCAGGGAGGGAGACCCAGTACTTC.

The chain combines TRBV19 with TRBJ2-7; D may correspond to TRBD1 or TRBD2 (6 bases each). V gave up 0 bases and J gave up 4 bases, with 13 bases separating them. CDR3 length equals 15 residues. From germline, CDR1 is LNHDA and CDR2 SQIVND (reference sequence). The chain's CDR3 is CASSIDGGTSYEQYF. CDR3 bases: TGTGCCAGTAGTATAGATGGGGGGACATCATACGAGCAGTACTTC.

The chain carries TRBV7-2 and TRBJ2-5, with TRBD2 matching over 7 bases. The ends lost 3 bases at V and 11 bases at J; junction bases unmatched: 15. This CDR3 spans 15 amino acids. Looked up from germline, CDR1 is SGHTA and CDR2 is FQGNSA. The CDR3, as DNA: TGTGCCAGCAGCTTCCCTAGCGGATCCTACAATGAGCAGTACTTC. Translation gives CASSFPSGSYNEQYF.

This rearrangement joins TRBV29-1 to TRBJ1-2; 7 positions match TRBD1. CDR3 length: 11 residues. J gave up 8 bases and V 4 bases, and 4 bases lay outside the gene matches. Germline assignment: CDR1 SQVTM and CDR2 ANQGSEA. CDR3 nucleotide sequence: TGCAGCGTTGGGACAGGAGGAGGCTACACCTTC. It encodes CSVGTGGGYTF.

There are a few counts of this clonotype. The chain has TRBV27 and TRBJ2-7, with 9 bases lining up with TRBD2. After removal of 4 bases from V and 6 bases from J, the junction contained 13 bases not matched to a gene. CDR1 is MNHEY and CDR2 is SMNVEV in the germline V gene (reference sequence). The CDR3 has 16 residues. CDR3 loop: CASSSYPGGRASEQYF. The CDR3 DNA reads TGTGCCAGCAGTTCATATCCGGGCGGGAGGGCCTCCGAGCAGTACTTC.

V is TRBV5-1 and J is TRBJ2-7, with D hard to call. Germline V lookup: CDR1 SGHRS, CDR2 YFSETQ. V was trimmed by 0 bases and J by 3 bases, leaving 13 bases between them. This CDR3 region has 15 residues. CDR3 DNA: TGCGCCAGCAGCTTGGCTGTCAGGTCCAGCTACGAGCAGTACTTC. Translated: CASSLAVRSSYEQYF.

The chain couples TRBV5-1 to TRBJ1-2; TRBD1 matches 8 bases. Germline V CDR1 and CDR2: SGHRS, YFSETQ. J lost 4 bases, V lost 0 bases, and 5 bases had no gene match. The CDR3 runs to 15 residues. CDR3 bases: TGCGCCAGCAGCTTGGAGAGACAGGGGCGCTATGGCTACACCTTC. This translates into CASSLERQGRYGYTF.

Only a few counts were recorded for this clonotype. CDR3 residues: CASSQDTSLYEQFF. The DNA for the CDR3 is TGCGCCAGCAGCCAAGATACCAGTTTATATGAGCAGTTCTTC. The rearrangement joins TRBV4-3 to TRBJ2-1; D call uncertain. Per the germline V gene, CDR1 is LGHNA and CDR2 is YSLEER. V lost 0 bases and J 8 bases, leaving 11 bases between the germline ends. CDR3 size: 14 residues.

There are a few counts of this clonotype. The CDR3 region is CASSPQTGTYNEQFF. CDR3 DNA: TGTGCCAGCAGCCCACAGACGGGAACCTACAATGAGCAGTTCTTC. The genes are TRBV7-2 and TRBJ2-1, with D tentatively TRBD2 (5 bases). This CDR3 region has 15 residues. Germline CDR1 SGHTA, CDR2 FQGNSA. V was cut by 5 bases and J by 2 bases, with 13 bases left in between.

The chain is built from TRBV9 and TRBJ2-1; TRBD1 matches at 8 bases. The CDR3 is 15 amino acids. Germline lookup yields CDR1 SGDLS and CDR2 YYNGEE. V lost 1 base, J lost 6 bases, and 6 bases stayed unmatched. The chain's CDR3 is CASSVRDRNSNEQFF. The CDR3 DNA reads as TGTGCCAGCAGCGTAAGGGACAGGAATTCCAATGAGCAGTTCTTC. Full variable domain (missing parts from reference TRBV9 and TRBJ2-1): DSGVTQTPKHLITATGQRVTLRCSPRSGDLSVYWYQQSLDQGLQFLIQYYNGEERAKGNILERFSAQQFPDLHSELNLSSLELGDSALYFCASSVRDRNSNEQFFGPGTRLTVL.

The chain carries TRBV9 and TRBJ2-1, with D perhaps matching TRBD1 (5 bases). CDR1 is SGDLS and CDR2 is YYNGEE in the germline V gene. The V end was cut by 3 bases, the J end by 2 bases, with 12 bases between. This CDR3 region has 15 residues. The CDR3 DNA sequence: TGTGCCAGCAGCGCTTATGACAGCCCCTACAATGAGCAGTTCTTC. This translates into CASSAYDSPYNEQFF.

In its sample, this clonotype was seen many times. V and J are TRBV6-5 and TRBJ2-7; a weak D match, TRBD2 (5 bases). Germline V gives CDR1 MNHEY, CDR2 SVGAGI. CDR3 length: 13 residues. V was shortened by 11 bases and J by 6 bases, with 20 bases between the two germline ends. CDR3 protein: CAAEHGRGGEQYF. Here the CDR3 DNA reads TGTGCCGCTGAGCACGGCAGAGGAGGCGAGCAGTACTTC.

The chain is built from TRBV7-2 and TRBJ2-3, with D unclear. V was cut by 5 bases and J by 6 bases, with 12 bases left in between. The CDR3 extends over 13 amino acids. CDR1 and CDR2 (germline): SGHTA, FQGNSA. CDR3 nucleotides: TGTGCCAGCAGCGTAGTGCGTGTTGATACGCAGTATTTT. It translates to CASSVVRVDTQYF.

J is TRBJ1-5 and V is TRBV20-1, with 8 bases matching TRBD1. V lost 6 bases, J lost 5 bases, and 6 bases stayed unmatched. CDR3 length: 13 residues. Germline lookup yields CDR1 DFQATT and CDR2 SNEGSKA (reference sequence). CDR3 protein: CSAGGQGHQPQHF. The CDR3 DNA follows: TGCAGTGCGGGAGGACAGGGTCATCAGCCCCAGCATTTT.

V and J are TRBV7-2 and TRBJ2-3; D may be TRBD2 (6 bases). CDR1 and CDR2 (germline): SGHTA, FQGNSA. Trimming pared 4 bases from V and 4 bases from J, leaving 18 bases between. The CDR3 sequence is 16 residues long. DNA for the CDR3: TGTGCCAGCAGCTATGCGGGGCGAGGGGTTTCAGATACGCAGTATTTT. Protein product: CASSYAGRGVSDTQYF.

Here the CDR3 reads CASSPGDQGLEQYF. The CDR3 DNA follows: TGTGCCAGCAGCCCGGGGGACCAGGGGCTCGAGCAGTACTTC. This chain uses TRBV7-9 with TRBJ2-5; D tentatively reads TRBD1 or TRBD2 (6 bases each). The J call may be wrong; the DNA end is better matched by TRBJ2-7. Germline values: CDR1 SEHNR, CDR2 FQNEAQ (reference sequence). The CDR3 consists of 14 residues.